Listed below are T cell receptor beta chains from one sample, sequenced in a study of OX40 agonist ivuxolimab in advanced cancers. Data came from immunoSEQ multiplex PCR; TCRdb stores just in-frame clones and leaves some out. The sample lists 100,000 to 150,000 clones, approximately 90% occurring once. Sequencing was performed on CD4+ or CD8+ T cells sorted from blood, taken in a trial of the OX40 agonist ivuxolimab. Receptors originate from an adult with an advanced solid tumor such as melanoma, head and neck, liver or kidney cancer. Both conserved end residues are part of each CDR3. D genes are given only for firm matches. Not every row has a clone size; where given, it reads once, few, many or a size class.

d_call,clone_size,v_call,j_call,cdr3_nt,cdr3_aa
TRBD1,-,TRBV27,TRBJ2-7,TGTGCCAGCAGTTCCCCAAGGACAGGGGGCGGCGAGCAGTACTTC,CASSSPRTGGGEQYF
TRBD1,once,TRBV6-5,TRBJ1-1,TGTGCCAGCAGACCCGGGACAGGGGGCCTAGAAGCTTTCTTT,CASRPGTGGLEAFF
TRBD2,-,TRBV5-1,TRBJ2-1,TGCGCCAGCAGCTTGTATGCGGGAGTAGGTCCCCGCAATGAGCAGTTCTTC,CASSLYAGVGPRNEQFF
TRBD2,-,TRBV5-1,TRBJ2-5,TGCGCCAGCAGCTTGCGCGGGAGAAGGGAAGAGACCCAGTACTTC,CASSLRGRREETQYF
TRBD1,once,TRBV28,TRBJ2-2,TGTGCCAGCAGCCCGGGACAGTACACCGGGGAGCTGTTTTTT,CASSPGQYTGELFF
-,-,TRBV7-8,TRBJ2-1,TGTGCCAGCAGCTCCCTCCGGGACTCGGCTTGGAATGAGCAGTTCTTC,CASSSLRDSAWNEQFF
TRBD1,once,TRBV10-3,TRBJ2-7,TGTGCCATCAGAACGGACAGGGGGCTTCTCGGCGAGCAGTACTTC,CAIRTDRGLLGEQYF
-,-,TRBV6-1,TRBJ2-1,TGTGCCTTTCAGGGGGGACGATACAATGAGCAGTTCTTC,CAFQGGRYNEQFF
-,-,TRBV18,TRBJ2-5,TGTGCCAGCTCGGGGGTTGAAGGCAACCAAGAGACCCAGTACTTC,CASSGVEGNQETQYF
-,few,TRBV5-6,TRBJ2-5,TGTGCCAGCAGCTTGACCCAAGAGACCCAGTACTTC,CASSLTQETQYF